In its sample, the clone carrying this TCR beta chain was seen many times. Germline lookup yields CDR1 SGHVS and CDR2 FQNEAQ. The CDR3 covers 16 residues. With 7 bases clipped from V and 3 bases from J, the junction kept 15 bases outside the gene matches. Samples came from axillary lymph nodes draining the breast cancer. The data stem from a study of breast tumors, draining lymph nodes, adjacent tissues. TCRdb fed the multiplex PCR reads into MiXCR, producing one record per CDR3 protein. Of 290,000 or so distinct CDR3 sequences listed, around 30% are singletons. Sample: axillary lymph node tissue. This TCR derives from a female donor with breast cancer. Some clones in this sample may be carry-over from other donors' samples. The chain recombines TRBV7-8 with TRBJ2-7; 7 bases are shared with TRBD1. CDR3 amino acids: CASNTYLRGRGYEQYF. The CDR3 coding sequence is TGTGCCAGCAACACATACCTAAGGGGGCGAGGCTACGAGCAGTACTTC.